A single TCR beta chain is shown here with its context. Its antigen remains unknown. Here immunoSEQ multiplex PCR was the method, and the copy in TCRdb shows in-frame clones only, minus some. The table records roughly 28,000 clones, roughly 70% of them present only once. H&E slides confirmed each diagnosis, reviewed by two pathologists independently. The sample is drawn from a study of immune evolution from preneoplasia to lung adenocarcinoma. Study-level information: HLA loss of heterozygosity: roughly 6.4% AIS, about 15% MIA, 30% to 35% ADC, none AAH. Study-wide points: Normal lung had the highest top T cell clone frequencies.

Germline loops: CDR1 SNHLY, CDR2 FYNNEI. Trimming cost V 9 bases and J 3 bases, with 12 bases left between them. The CDR3 length is 12 residues. The chain employs TRBV2 and TRBJ2-7; perhaps D is TRBD1 or TRBD2 (5 bases each). Sequenced material: FFPE invasive lung adenocarcinoma tissue. This clonotype was obtained from a person in their sixties with invasive lung adenocarcinoma. Some clones in this sample may be carry-over from other donors' samples. CDR3 sequence: CASYGDRYEQYF. The DNA for the CDR3 is TGTGCCAGTTACGGGGACCGCTACGAGCAGTACTTC.